Listed below are T cell receptor beta chains from one sample, sequenced in a study of blood T cell repertoires in COVID-19. Assay used: immunoSEQ multiplex PCR; TCRdb lists only in-frame clones, some missing. Among 380,000 or so clones listed, 70% to 90% were seen once. The sequenced sample consisted of peripheral blood. These receptors originate from a middle-aged man with acute or convalescent COVID-19. CDR3s include the opening cysteine and the closing phenylalanine or tryptophan. A D gene is named only where the DNA matches it firmly. Where a row states a size, it is once, few, many or the class of an expanded clone; other rows omit it.

v_gene	len	abundance	d_gene	j_gene	CDR3aa	CDR3nt
TRBV4-1	13	once	-	TRBJ1-1	CAGSGTKNTEAFF	TGCGCCGGGTCCGGGACAAAGAACACTGAAGCTTTCTTT
TRBV4-1	17	once	-	TRBJ1-5	CASSQGTVRYSNQPQHF	TGCGCCAGCAGCCAGGGCACGGTGAGATATAGCAATCAGCCCCAGCATTTT
TRBV28	13	-	-	TRBJ1-1	CASRLTGNTEAFF	TGTGCCAGCAGGTTAACAGGGAACACTGAAGCTTTCTTT
TRBV5-1	14	-	-	TRBJ1-1	CASSPNVGGTEAFF	TGCGCCAGCAGCCCCAATGTGGGGGGCACTGAAGCTTTCTTT
TRBV6-2/TRBV6-3	13	-	-	TRBJ1-1	CASSYERNTEAFF	TGTGCCAGCAGTTACGAGAGGAACACTGAAGCTTTCTTT
TRBV21-1	16	-	-	TRBJ2-1	CASSTSTSGRDNEQFF	TGTGCCAGCAGCACTTCAACTAGCGGGAGGGACAATGAGCAGTTCTTC
TRBV21-1	22	-	-	TRBJ1-2	CASSKRAGLFPMPYVADYGYTF	TGTGCCAGCAGCAAGAGGGCCGGTCTCTTCCCTATGCCTTATGTAGCCGATTATGGCTACACCTTC
TRBV27	14	-	-	TRBJ2-7	CASKANSPSYEQYF	TGTGCCAGCAAAGCCAATTCTCCCTCCTACGAGCAGTACTTC
TRBV20-1	14	-	-	TRBJ1-1	CSASFSNSNTEAFF	TGCAGTGCTAGTTTTTCCAATTCCAACACTGAAGCTTTCTTT
TRBV14	15	few	-	TRBJ1-2	CASSQGTVDWYGYTF	TGTGCCAGCAGCCAAGGGACAGTTGATTGGTATGGCTACACCTTC
TRBV19	15	-	TRBD1	TRBJ1-6	CASSIWTGRNSPLHF	TGTGCCAGTAGTATATGGACAGGGAGGAATTCACCCCTCCACTTT
TRBV19	16	-	TRBD1	TRBJ1-3	CASSGVKTGRGNTIYF	TGTGCCAGTAGCGGAGTGAAGACAGGGAGAGGAAACACCATATATTTT
TRBV5-4	14	-	TRBD1	TRBJ1-2	CASSSTGYADGYTF	TGTGCCAGCAGTTCGACAGGGTACGCGGATGGCTACACCTTC
TRBV7-2	16	-	TRBD2	TRBJ2-5	CASSLWGLAEKETQYF	TGTGCCAGCAGCTTATGGGGCCTAGCGGAGAAAGAGACCCAGTACTTC
TRBV7-9	16	-	TRBD1	TRBJ1-3	CASSLGDSHSGNTIYF	TGTGCCAGCAGCTTAGGGGACAGTCACTCTGGAAACACCATATATTTT
TRBV9	13	-	-	TRBJ1-1	CASSAQGSAEAFF	TGTGCCAGCAGCGCACAGGGTAGCGCTGAAGCTTTCTTT
TRBV27	14	-	TRBD1	TRBJ2-7	CASSSGQGSYEQYF	TGTGCCAGCAGTTCGGGACAGGGATCCTACGAGCAGTACTTC
TRBV19	16	-	-	TRBJ2-2	CASSMLGQGGTGELFF	TGTGCCAGTAGTATGTTGGGTCAGGGGGGCACCGGGGAGCTGTTTTTT
TRBV28	16	-	-	TRBJ1-3	CASSLSGRISGNTIYF	TGTGCCAGCAGTTTAAGCGGACGGATCTCTGGAAACACCATATATTTT
TRBV6-1	16	-	-	TRBJ2-7	CASSDLWSILAYEQYF	TGTGCCAGCAGTGATTTGTGGAGTATACTAGCCTACGAGCAGTACTTC
TRBV7-3	14	few	-	TRBJ2-3	CASNEGGSRDTQYF	TGTGCCAGCAACGAGGGGGGGTCCCGAGATACGCAGTATTTT
TRBV27	16	-	-	TRBJ1-5	CASSLRGSYSNQPQHF	TGTGCCAGCAGTTTAAGGGGGTCCTATAGCAATCAGCCCCAGCATTTT
TRBV4-1	15	-	-	TRBJ1-1	CASSQETGSNTEAFF	TGCGCCAGCAGCCAAGAGACAGGATCGAACACTGAAGCTTTCTTT
TRBV9	18	-	-	TRBJ2-2	CASSSRLAPAGNTGELFF	TGTGCCAGCAGCTCACGTTTAGCCCCGGCTGGTAACACCGGGGAGCTGTTTTTT
TRBV24-1	14	-	-	TRBJ1-2	CATSDFGGNYGYTF	TGTGCCACCAGTGATTTTGGGGGGAACTATGGCTACACCTTC
TRBV11-2	16	-	TRBD1	TRBJ2-4	CASSFRQGARKNIQYF	TGTGCCAGCAGCTTTAGGCAGGGGGCGCGGAAAAACATTCAGTACTTC
TRBV7-9	15	-	TRBD1	TRBJ1-4	CASSYLDRANEKLFF	TGTGCCAGCAGCTATTTGGACAGGGCTAATGAAAAACTGTTTTTT
TRBV28	14	-	-	TRBJ1-5	CASSLGGFLRPQHF	TGTGCCAGCAGTTTAGGCGGGTTTCTACGGCCCCAGCATTTT
TRBV6-1	17	once	-	TRBJ1-2	CASSDPSWGHSRGGYTF	TGTGCCAGCAGTGACCCCTCCTGGGGACACTCAAGGGGTGGCTACACCTTC
TRBV5-8	16	-	-	TRBJ2-5	CAAAIWTLTGKETQYF	TGTGCAGCAGCAATTTGGACCCTAACAGGGAAAGAGACCCAGTACTTC
TRBV28	15	-	TRBD1	TRBJ1-5	CASRPNRGRNQPQHF	TGTGCCAGCAGGCCCAACAGGGGGCGAAATCAGCCCCAGCATTTT
TRBV5-4	14	-	-	TRBJ1-1	CASSLDRINTEAFF	TGTGCCAGCAGCTTGGACAGGATAAACACTGAAGCTTTCTTT
TRBV6-5	13	-	TRBD1	TRBJ1-2	CASRGQGTNGYTF	TGTGCCAGCAGAGGACAGGGGACGAATGGCTACACCTTC
TRBV28	11	-	TRBD1	TRBJ1-1	CASSLAGGTFF	TGTGCCAGCAGTCTCGCAGGGGGAACTTTCTTT
TRBV9	16	-	TRBD1	TRBJ1-4	CASSVATGAANEKLFF	TGTGCCAGCAGCGTAGCGACAGGGGCGGCTAATGAAAAACTGTTTTTT
TRBV6-2/TRBV6-3	13	-	-	TRBJ1-2	CASSLQGNYGYTF	TGTGCCAGCAGCCTACAGGGTAACTATGGCTACACCTTC
TRBV30	18	medium-sized	-	TRBJ2-7	CAWMRLAGDVLLEYEQYF	TGTGCCTGGATGAGGTTGGCAGGGGACGTACTTTTGGAATACGAGCAGTACTTC
TRBV11-3	16	-	TRBD1	TRBJ2-1	CASSGRTGVSYNEQFF	TGTGCCAGCAGCGGGCGGACAGGGGTCTCCTACAATGAGCAGTTCTTC
TRBV24-1	14	-	-	TRBJ1-2	CATSDLDRNYGYTF	TGTGCCACCAGTGATTTAGACAGGAACTATGGCTACACCTTC
TRBV14	13	-	-	TRBJ1-2	CASSQGRVYGYTF	TGTGCCAGCAGCCAAGGCAGGGTCTATGGCTACACCTTC
TRBV7-3	15	-	-	TRBJ1-3	CASSLSPRNGNTIYF	TGTGCCAGCAGCTTAAGTCCCAGGAATGGAAACACCATATATTTT
TRBV20-1	15	-	TRBD1	TRBJ2-3	CSASVRRQGTDTQYF	TGCAGTGCTAGTGTCAGGAGACAGGGGACAGATACGCAGTATTTT
TRBV19	15	-	-	TRBJ1-2	CASSISFGGSYGYTF	TGTGCCAGTAGTATCAGCTTTGGAGGGTCTTATGGCTACACCTTC
TRBV27	15	-	TRBD1	TRBJ1-2	CASSLNRGVPYGYTF	TGTGCCAGCAGTTTAAACAGGGGGGTCCCCTATGGCTACACCTTC
TRBV11-2	17	-	TRBD1	TRBJ2-5	CASSDSGTGGLRETQYF	TGTGCCAGCAGCGATTCCGGGACAGGGGGCCTCCGCGAGACCCAGTACTTC
TRBV7-2	16	-	TRBD1	TRBJ1-3	CASSLSGTGSGNTIYF	TGTGCCAGCAGCCTCAGCGGGACAGGCTCTGGAAACACCATATATTTT
TRBV15	14	-	-	TRBJ1-2	CATSTAQLNYGYTF	TGTGCCACCAGCACCGCCCAGTTGAACTATGGCTACACCTTC
TRBV4-3	18	-	TRBD1	TRBJ1-6	CASSQVASTGDHNSPLHF	TGCGCCAGCAGCCAAGTGGCATCTACAGGGGACCATAATTCACCCCTCCACTTT
TRBV28	13	-	-	TRBJ2-7	CASGGHRSYEQYF	TGTGCCAGTGGAGGTCATCGCTCCTACGAGCAGTACTTC
TRBV5-1	14	-	TRBD2	TRBJ2-1	CASNAGTTDGEQFF	TGCGCCAGCAACGCCGGGACTACCGACGGTGAGCAGTTCTTC
TRBV27	17	-	-	TRBJ1-5	CASSLDFGGAVNQPQHF	TGTGCCAGCAGTCTTGATTTTGGGGGGGCGGTGAATCAGCCCCAGCATTTT
TRBV18	14	-	-	TRBJ1-4	CASSPDRSNEKLFF	TGTGCCAGCTCCCCTGACAGGTCTAATGAAAAACTGTTTTTT
TRBV5-1	15	-	TRBD1	TRBJ1-5	CASSSGTDFRQPQHF	TGCGCCAGCAGCTCCGGGACAGATTTCAGACAGCCCCAGCATTTT
TRBV29-1	15	-	TRBD2	TRBJ2-3	CSVVPAGGSTDTQYF	TGCAGCGTTGTTCCAGCGGGAGGTAGCACAGATACGCAGTATTTT
TRBV7-9	14	-	TRBD1	TRBJ2-7	CASSSKTGTYEQYF	TGTGCCAGCAGCTCAAAGACAGGGACCTACGAGCAGTACTTC
TRBV20-1	15	-	TRBD2	TRBJ2-1	CSASRGGEPYNEQFF	TGCAGTGCTAGTCGGGGGGGCGAGCCCTACAATGAGCAGTTCTTC
TRBV19	12	-	-	TRBJ1-2	CASSIVQGGYTF	TGTGCCAGTAGTATAGTGCAGGGTGGCTACACCTTC